Listed below are T cell receptor beta chains from one sample, sequenced in a study of T cells after yellow fever vaccination. Each CDR3 protein is one row after TCRdb ran MiXCR on the 5' RACE reads. There are about 320,000 distinct CDR3 sequences in the sample; 3.5% to 4.5% occur only once, and just under 20% lies in the top ten. The specimen comprised PBMCs, sampled 15 days after the yellow fever booster vaccination. The receptors here all came from a young man who received the YFV17D yellow fever vaccine. CDR3s include the opening cysteine and the closing phenylalanine or tryptophan. A D gene is named only where the DNA matches it firmly.

V gene	J gene	D gene	CDR3 protein
TRBV5-1	TRBJ2-7	.	CASRGRDTTYEQYF
TRBV6-6	TRBJ2-5	.	CASKSRADQETQYF
TRBV20-1	TRBJ2-5	TRBD2	CSADVGGTQETQYF
TRBV5-1	TRBJ2-3	TRBD2	CASSCRTSGDTDTQYF
TRBV7-2	TRBJ2-3	.	CASSSITTDTQYF
TRBV15	TRBJ2-5	.	CATSVDRRPQETEYF
TRBV20-1	TRBJ2-5	TRBD1	CSARGGTGMSETQYF
TRBV19	TRBJ1-2	TRBD1	CASSILIDRGIDDGYTF
TRBV5-1	TRBJ1-2	TRBD1	CASSFLDRGDGYTF
TRBV5-5	TRBJ1-4	.	CASSWGDRTEKLFF
TRBV2	TRBJ2-5	.	CASSEWAVRSQETQYF
TRBV12-3/TRBV12-4	TRBJ1-3	.	CASSNDRPLSGNTIYF
TRBV7-6	TRBJ2-3	.	CASSRSITDTQYF
TRBV5-6	TRBJ1-1	TRBD1	CASNGQGGTEAFF
TRBV9	TRBJ1-1	.	CASSVTLRGTEAFF